The 26 T cell receptor beta chains below come from one sample, sequenced in a study of blood T cell repertoires in COVID-19. Repertoires were generated with immunoSEQ multiplex PCR, while TCRdb's copy carries only in-frame clones and drops some. The profile shows 160,000 or so clones, about 88% of them singletons. Sequencing was done on a sample of peripheral blood. These receptors all stem from a man in his 60s with active or convalescent COVID-19.

The chain couples TRBV5-1 to TRBJ2-1; 13 bases line up with TRBD2. V lost 4 bases to trimming and J lost 5 bases; unmatched junction nucleotides: 3. CDR3 length: 15 amino acids. The V gene's germline CDR1 is SGHRS and CDR2 YFSETQ. CDR3 amino acids: CASSPGLAGHNEQFF. The CDR3 DNA follows: TGCGCCAGCAGCCCGGGACTAGCGGGGCACAATGAGCAGTTCTTC.

The genes are TRBV10-3 and TRBJ1-3; tentative D call: TRBD1 (6 bases). The CDR3 extends over 15 amino acids. CDR1 and CDR2 from the germline V gene are ENHRY and SYGVKD. V was trimmed by 10 bases and J by 0 bases, leaving 16 bases between them. The CDR3 DNA is TGTGCCACAAGGGGGGGGGCCGGCTCTGGAAACACCATATATTTT. Its protein product is CATRGGAGSGNTIYF.

The rearrangement joins TRBV10-1 to TRBJ2-7; D remains unclear. The CDR3 is made up of 12 amino acids. In germline, CDR1 is WNHNN, CDR2 SYGVQD (reference sequence). Deletions cut 3 bases from V and 4 bases from J, with 7 bases between. CDR3 coding DNA: TGCGCCAGCAGTGATTACAGTTACGAGCAGTACTTC. This gives the protein CASSDYSYEQYF.

The rearrangement links TRBV6-5 to TRBJ2-7, with 7 positions matching TRBD1. Germline values: CDR1 MNHEY, CDR2 SVGAGI. The CDR3 is made up of 14 amino acids. Germline trimming cut 8 bases from V and 3 bases from J; bases unmatched to any gene: 10. The DNA for the CDR3 is TGTGCCAGCTCCCGCGGCAGGGGGTTCTACGAGCAGTACTTC. Residues: CASSRGRGFYEQYF.

This chain joins TRBV20-1 and TRBJ2-7; 10 nucleotides agree with TRBD2. Trimming removed 3 bases from V and 5 bases from J; junction bases left unmatched: 10. Germline V gene sequence: CDR1 DFQATT, CDR2 SNEGSKA (reference sequence). This CDR3 has 15 residues. The CDR3 DNA follows: TGCAGTGCTAGTCCCAGCGGGGGGGCCTACAACGAGCAGTACTTC. Its protein product is CSASPSGGAYNEQYF.

The sample holds one count of this clone. The chain uses TRBV28 and TRBJ2-7, with D possibly TRBD2 on 6 matching bases. The CDR3 sequence is 15 residues long. V lost 4 bases to trimming and J lost 4 bases, with 17 bases between them. Germline loops: CDR1 MDHEN, CDR2 SYDVKM. CDR3 coding DNA: TGTGCCAGCAGTTCGGCCGCTATAGGGAGGTACGAGCAGTACTTC. The encoded protein is CASSSAAIGRYEQYF.

The chain employs TRBV6-5 and TRBJ2-5; tentatively, D is TRBD1 (5 bases). V lost 2 bases and J 5 bases, leaving 12 bases between the germline ends. This CDR3 has 14 residues. Germline assignment: CDR1 MNHEY and CDR2 SVGAGI. The CDR3 sequence: CASSYGARWETQYF. The CDR3 DNA reads as TGTGCCAGCAGTTACGGGGCCCGGTGGGAGACCCAGTACTTC.

The chain has TRBV5-1 and TRBJ1-3; D gene unclear. This CDR3 has 14 amino acids. V was cut by 0 bases and J by 3 bases, with 7 bases left in between. CDR1 is SGHRS, CDR2 YFSETQ, per germline. CDR3 DNA: TGCGCCAGCAGCTTGGGAGTCTGTGGAAACACCATATATTTT. Amino acid sequence: CASSLGVCGNTIYF.

The chain uses TRBV4-1 and TRBJ1-2, with a weak D call TRBD1 (6 bases). Germline CDR1 reads MGHRA; CDR2 reads YSYEKL. Between the trimmed V and J ends, which lost 0 bases and 4 bases, there was a span of 9 bases. The CDR3 extends over 14 amino acids. CDR3 region: CASSQDRGSYGYTF. The CDR3 DNA follows: TGCGCCAGCAGCCAAGATAGGGGGAGCTATGGCTACACCTTC.

V gene TRBV10-1 combines with J gene TRBJ2-2, with TRBD1 identical over 7 bases. CDR3 size: 14 residues. Germline V gene sequence: CDR1 WNHNN, CDR2 SYGVQD (reference sequence). V lost 5 bases, J lost 7 bases, and 7 bases stayed unmatched. The CDR3 reads CASSRGRFGGELFF. CDR3 nucleotide sequence: TGCGCCAGCAGTAGGGGGCGCTTCGGCGGGGAGCTGTTTTTT.

The rearrangement joins TRBV10-2 to TRBJ2-7, with D uncertain. This CDR3 contains 14 residues. The germline CDR1 and CDR2 sequences are WSHSY and SAAADI. With 0 bases removed from V and 3 bases from J, the gap between germline ends came to 9 bases. The CDR3 DNA follows: TGCGCCAGCAGTGAGTCATTGACTTTCTACGAGCAGTACTTC. Its protein is CASSESLTFYEQYF.

The J gene is TRBJ1-2, the V gene TRBV6-6, with 10 positions matching TRBD1. Germline trimming cut 5 bases from V and 3 bases from J; bases unmatched to any gene: 3. Germline loops: CDR1 MNHNY, CDR2 SVGAGI (reference sequence). This CDR3 is 14 amino acids long. The CDR3 loop reads CASSRTGGDYGYTF. Here the CDR3 DNA reads TGTGCCAGCAGTCGGACAGGGGGAGACTATGGCTACACCTTC.

This clone was seen once. The chain recombines TRBV30 with TRBJ1-2; D remains ambiguous. This CDR3 has 15 amino acids. Looked up from germline, CDR1 is GTSNPN and CDR2 is SVGIG (reference sequence). The V end lost 2 bases, the J end lost 5 bases, and 18 bases lay between the germline ends. The CDR3 loop reads CAWSPTGGREYGYTF. DNA for the CDR3: TGTGCCTGGAGTCCGACCGGAGGGAGGGAGTATGGCTACACCTTC.

The gene calls are TRBV7-9 and TRBJ1-2; D perhaps matches TRBD1 (6 bases). This CDR3 region has 15 residues. The germline V gene has CDR1 SEHNR and CDR2 FQNEAQ (reference sequence). V lost 5 bases, J lost 4 bases, and 17 bases lay in between. The CDR3 is CASSLMLRGGYGYTF. In DNA form, the CDR3 reads TGTGCCAGCAGCCTAATGTTAAGGGGGGGCTATGGCTACACCTTC.

The CDR3 DNA is TGTGCCAGCAGCTTAAGGAGCCAAGGTTCGCATGAGCAGTTCTTC. Its translation is CASSLRSQGSHEQFF. The chain uses TRBV5-8 and TRBJ2-1; D remains ambiguous. V gave up 2 bases and J gave up 8 bases, with 17 bases separating them. The CDR3 has 15 residues. The germline V gene encodes CDR1 SGHTS and CDR2 YDEGEE.

This clone was counted between two and nine times. V and J are TRBV6-5 and TRBJ2-5; D is ambiguous. Trimming took 0 bases from V and 5 from J, leaving 10 bases between them. CDR1 is MNHEY, CDR2 SVGAGI, per germline. This CDR3 spans 14 amino acids. This chain's CDR3 is CASSYSGTPETQYF. DNA for the CDR3: TGTGCCAGCAGTTACTCGGGCACTCCGGAGACCCAGTACTTC.

The V gene is TRBV5-1, the J gene TRBJ1-4; D uncertain. The germline V and J ends were trimmed by 1 base and 8 bases, with 9 bases remaining between them. In germline, CDR1 is SGHRS, CDR2 YFSETQ. The CDR3 sequence is 13 residues long. CDR3 amino acids: CASSLSREEKLFF. The CDR3 DNA reads TGCGCCAGCAGCTTGAGCCGGGAAGAAAAACTGTTTTTT.

CDR3 nucleotides: TGTGCCAGCAGTGAACAGGGGAGCACCGGGGAGCTGTTTTTT. It translates to CASSEQGSTGELFF. This rearrangement joins TRBV6-1 to TRBJ2-2; possibly TRBD1 for D (6 bases). The length of the CDR3 is 14 residues. Trimming pared 2 bases from V and 4 bases from J, leaving 8 bases between. Per germline, CDR1 MNHNS and CDR2 SASEGT.

This chain joins TRBV6-6 and TRBJ1-4; possibly TRBD1 for D (6 bases). This CDR3 is 15 amino acids long. Looked up from germline, CDR1 is MNHNY and CDR2 is SVGAGI (reference sequence). Trimming shortened V by 7 bases and J by 0 bases, and 12 bases separated the two germline ends. This CDR3 reads CASNKQGTTNEKLFF. Here the CDR3 DNA reads TGTGCCAGCAACAAACAGGGAACAACTAATGAAAAACTGTTTTTT.

The chain recombines TRBV6-6 with TRBJ1-4; no firm D call. There are 14 residues in the CDR3. With 7 bases removed from V and 0 bases from J, the gap between germline ends came to 9 bases. Germline V lookup: CDR1 MNHNY, CDR2 SVGAGI (reference sequence). The CDR3 reads CASKLSTTNEKLFF. DNA of the CDR3: TGTGCCAGCAAACTATCGACAACTAATGAAAAACTGTTTTTT.

The gene calls are TRBV7-9 and TRBJ2-1, with TRBD1 as a possible D gene (8 bases). In germline, CDR1 is SEHNR, CDR2 FQNEAQ (reference sequence). The CDR3 covers 17 residues. V was shortened by 5 bases and J by 0 bases, with 17 bases between the two germline ends. The CDR3: CASSLPTGGASYNEQFF. The CDR3 DNA follows: TGTGCCAGCAGCCTACCTACAGGGGGGGCCTCCTACAATGAGCAGTTCTTC.

This chain connects TRBV6-4 to TRBJ1-1; perhaps TRBD1 as D (5 bases). The germline V gene has CDR1 MRHNA and CDR2 SNTAGT. This CDR3 spans 14 amino acids. V lost 4 bases to trimming and J lost 2 bases, with 11 bases between them. CDR3 sequence (DNA): TGTGCCAGCAGTGTGGGGGGTGCCAACACTGAAGCTTTCTTT. This translates into CASSVGGANTEAFF.

J is TRBJ1-5 and V is TRBV18; D is ambiguous. Germline V gives CDR1 KGHSH, CDR2 LQKENI. The CDR3 runs 15 residues. V was trimmed by 2 bases and J by 3 bases, leaving 11 bases between them. In nucleotides, the CDR3 is TGTGCCAGCTCACCAGTTGGGAGACCCAATCAGCCCCAGCATTTT. The encoded protein is CASSPVGRPNQPQHF.

The V and J genes are TRBV7-8 and TRBJ2-7; 7 bases fit TRBD2. The germline gives CDR1 SGHVS, CDR2 FQNEAQ. The CDR3 runs 15 residues. With V trimmed by 1 base and J by 1 base, 4 bases remained unmatched. DNA of the CDR3: TGTGCCAGCAGCTTAGAGGTTAGCGGGTCCTACGAGCAGTACTTC. Its protein product is CASSLEVSGSYEQYF. The whole variable domain, remainder taken from reference TRBV7-8 and TRBJ2-7, is GAGVSQSPRYKVAKRGQDVALRCDPISGHVSLFWYQQALGQGPEFLTYFQNEAQLDKSGLPSDRFFAERPEGSVSTLKIQRTQQEDSAVYLCASSLEVSGSYEQYFGPGTRLTVT.

This chain connects TRBV19 to TRBJ1-6; the match to TRBD1 covers 8 bases. The germline gives CDR1 LNHDA, CDR2 SQIVND (reference sequence). V lost 8 bases, J lost 7 bases, and 4 bases stayed unmatched. CDR3 size: 13 residues. CDR3 amino acids: CASSRQGNSPLHF. CDR3 nucleotide sequence: TGTGCCAGTTCCCGACAGGGGAATTCACCCCTCCACTTT. The entire variable domain, with the rest obtained from reference TRBV19 and TRBJ1-6, is as follows: DGGITQSPKYLFRKEGQNVTLSCEQNLNHDAMYWYRQDPGQGLRLIYYSQIVNDFQKGDIAEGYSVSREKKESFPLTVTSAQKNPTAFYLCASSRQGNSPLHFGNGTRLTVT.

The chain employs TRBV6-1 and TRBJ1-2; TRBD1 agrees at 7 bases. The CDR3 extends over 14 amino acids. Germline V CDR1 and CDR2: MNHNS, SASEGT. The V and J ends lost 3 bases and 5 bases, in that order; junction bases with no gene match: 6. The CDR3 coding sequence is TGTGCCAGCAGTGAGGTGGGACAGCTTTATGGCTACACCTTC. Residues: CASSEVGQLYGYTF.